This T cell receptor beta chain came from a study of cytomegalovirus exposure and HLA in healthy donors. Primers for the PCR totalled 60 Vbeta and 13 Jbeta. Method: immunoSEQ multiplex PCR; TCRdb's copy keeps in-frame clones and lacks some. Altogether 150,000 to 200,000 clones are present, around 83% being singletons, with the ten largest covering over 4%. Comments on this clone: The antigen is undetermined.

Trimming shortened V by 1 base and J by 0 bases, and 13 bases separated the two germline ends. The CDR3 sequence is 17 residues long. Germline CDR1 reads SGHRS; CDR2 reads YFSETQ. Whole-study results and caveats: DRB1 had the most TCR associations and HLA-C the fewest, a later analysis found, with rates varying by HLA locus. Researchers left out some V segments, among them TRBV6-2 and TRBV6-3, as indistinguishable. It was shown in a later analysis that HLA-associated TCR beta chains were more clonally expanded than other, equally common chains. Association of approximately 16,000 TCR beta sequences with HLA alleles was found at 0.05 false discovery rate in a later analysis.

This rearrangement joins TRBV5-1 to TRBJ1-4, with D maybe TRBD1 (6 bases). The sequence derives from a man in his forties or fifties in good health and CMV-seropositive. Input material: PBMCs. CDR3 protein: CASSLTGPLATNEKLFF. CDR3 nucleotide sequence: TGCGCCAGCAGCTTGACAGGGCCTCTTGCAACTAATGAAAAACTGTTTTTT.